This entry lists 29 T cell receptor beta chains sequenced from one sample in a study of OX40 agonist ivuxolimab in advanced cancers. The data were produced by immunoSEQ multiplex PCR, yet TCRdb's version contains in-frame clones alone and is incomplete. Of tens of thousands of clones in the sample, around 90% were seen once. Sample: CD4+ or CD8+ T cells sorted from blood, taken in a trial of the OX40 agonist ivuxolimab. These receptors were obtained from an adult with an advanced solid tumor such as melanoma, head and neck, liver or kidney cancer.

This clone showed up just a few times. V and J are TRBV6-5 and TRBJ1-1, with D perhaps matching TRBD1 (5 bases). This CDR3 spans 14 amino acids. The ends were cut back, 6 bases at V and 3 bases at J, with 14 bases in the middle. Germline CDR1 reads MNHEY; CDR2 reads SVGAGI. The CDR3 coding sequence is TGTGCCAGCAGGCCGGCCGGGGCCCACACTGAAGCTTTCTTT. Amino acids: CASRPAGAHTEAFF.

The CDR3: CAIKGSEWNEQYF. The DNA for the CDR3 is TGTGCCATCAAAGGAAGTGAGTGGAACGAGCAGTACTTC. The chain recombines TRBV10-3 with TRBJ2-7, with D unresolved. V was pared by 7 bases and J by 5 bases, with 15 bases between. The CDR3 has 13 amino acids. In germline, CDR1 is ENHRY, CDR2 SYGVKD.

The rearrangement uses TRBV5-4 and TRBJ2-7; D could derive from TRBD1 or TRBD2 (5 bases each). There are 16 residues in the CDR3. The germline V gene has CDR1 SGHNT and CDR2 YYREEE (reference sequence). V was shortened by 0 bases and J by 5 bases, with 18 bases between the two germline ends. The CDR3 DNA reads as TGTGCCAGCAGCTTGGCCCGGGGCGACCCTCGGAACGAGCAGTACTTC. Protein sequence: CASSLARGDPRNEQYF.

This clone was detected only a few times. The CDR3 bases are TGCAGCGTAAGGACTAGCGGCGCCCCGGAGCAGTTCTTC. Translating it yields CSVRTSGAPEQFF. The chain combines TRBV29-1 with TRBJ2-1, with 10 bases fitting TRBD2. V lost 6 bases to trimming and J lost 10 bases; unmatched junction nucleotides: 9. Germline V CDR1 and CDR2: SQVTM, ANQGSEA. The CDR3 covers 13 residues.

This clone occurred a few times. This sequence joins TRBV7-2 and TRBJ2-5; possibly TRBD2 for D (6 bases). The CDR3 contains 14 residues. Trimming took 5 bases from V and 7 from J, leaving 17 bases between them. Germline V gene lookup returns CDR1 SGHTA and CDR2 FQGNSA. This CDR3 is CASSAGTRAGTQYF. The CDR3 nucleotides read TGTGCCAGCAGCGCGGGGACCCGAGCGGGGACCCAGTACTTC. Supplemented by reference TRBV7-2 and TRBJ2-5, the full variable domain reads GAGVSQSPSNKVTEKGKDVELRCDPISGHTALYWYRQSLGQGLEFLIYFQGNSAPDKSGLPSDRFSAERTGGSVSTLTIQRTQQEDSAVYLCASSAGTRAGTQYFGPGTRLLVL.

The rearrangement joins TRBV19 to TRBJ2-4; no clear D. V was shortened by 4 bases and J by 6 bases, with 19 bases between the two germline ends. This CDR3 is 16 amino acids long. CDR1 and CDR2 from the germline V gene are LNHDA and SQIVND (reference sequence). The CDR3 is CASSTPVRVGGNIQYF. The DNA of the CDR3 is TGTGCCAGTAGTACCCCGGTTCGTGTGGGCGGAAACATTCAGTACTTC. Drawing the rest from reference TRBV19 and TRBJ2-4, the complete variable domain is DGGITQSPKYLFRKEGQNVTLSCEQNLNHDAMYWYRQDPGQGLRLIYYSQIVNDFQKGDIAEGYSVSREKKESFPLTVTSAQKNPTAFYLCASSTPVRVGGNIQYFGAGTRLSVL.

This clone is a singleton in its sample. This chain uses TRBV28 with TRBJ1-5; possibly TRBD1 for D (5 bases). The ends were cut back, 6 bases at V and 6 bases at J, with 21 bases in the middle. Germline V lookup: CDR1 MDHEN, CDR2 SYDVKM. This CDR3 is 16 amino acids long. The CDR3 region is CASRQPGPGGGQPQHF. For the CDR3, the DNA is TGTGCCAGCAGACAACCCGGGCCGGGGGGAGGTCAGCCCCAGCATTTT.

CDR3 loop: CATSRDFEPNNEQFF. The DNA of the CDR3 is TGTGCCACCAGCAGAGATTTCGAACCAAACAATGAGCAGTTCTTC. The rearrangement uses TRBV15 and TRBJ2-1; D gene uncertain. This CDR3 is 15 amino acids long. The germline gives CDR1 LNHNV, CDR2 YYDKDF (reference sequence). With 0 bases removed from V and 5 bases from J, the gap between germline ends came to 11 bases.

The V gene is TRBV7-2, the J gene TRBJ1-3; D is possibly TRBD1 (5 bases). V was clipped by 1 base and J by 2 bases, with 6 bases between them. Per germline, CDR1 SGHTA and CDR2 FQGNSA. The CDR3 is 14 residues long. The CDR3 DNA follows: TGTGCCAGCAGCTTAGGGGGACCTGGAAACACCATATATTTT. Protein product: CASSLGGPGNTIYF. Filled out from reference TRBV7-2 and TRBJ1-3, the complete variable domain reads GAGVSQSPSNKVTEKGKDVELRCDPISGHTALYWYRQSLGQGLEFLIYFQGNSAPDKSGLPSDRFSAERTGGSVSTLTIQRTQQEDSAVYLCASSLGGPGNTIYFGEGSWLTVV.

The rearrangement joins TRBV5-1 to TRBJ2-2; D is perhaps TRBD2 (6 bases). Germline V CDR1 and CDR2: SGHRS, YFSETQ. The V end lost 2 bases, the J end lost 1 base, and 12 bases lay between the germline ends. The CDR3 length is 16 residues. CDR3 in DNA: TGCGCCAGCAGCTTCTCTGGGGGGAGGAACACCGGGGAGCTGTTTTTT. Its translation: CASSFSGGRNTGELFF.

The gene calls are TRBV7-2 and TRBJ2-6, with D perhaps matching TRBD2 (5 bases). The germline V gene has CDR1 SGHTA and CDR2 FQGNSA. Trimming took 6 bases from V and 4 from J, leaving 13 bases between them. This CDR3 region has 15 residues. The CDR3, as DNA: TGTGCCAGCAGTCGGGAAGGGCAAGGGGCCAACGTCCTGACTTTC. Encoded protein: CASSREGQGANVLTF.

This clone has only a few counts. This chain connects TRBV5-1 to TRBJ2-2; 9 nucleotides agree with TRBD1. V lost 4 bases to trimming and J lost 7 bases; unmatched junction nucleotides: 8. The CDR3 extends over 15 amino acids. The germline V gene encodes CDR1 SGHRS and CDR2 YFSETQ. CDR3 loop: CASSAGTGTGGELFF. CDR3 bases: TGCGCCAGCAGCGCCGGGACAGGGACGGGCGGGGAGCTGTTTTTT.

V usage is TRBV9 and J usage is TRBJ1-1; tentatively, D is TRBD1 (5 bases). The CDR3 is 13 amino acids. Germline V gene lookup returns CDR1 SGDLS and CDR2 YYNGEE. Trimming shortened V by 3 bases and J by 2 bases, and 8 bases separated the two germline ends. The CDR3 region is CASSEGPNTEAFF. The DNA of the CDR3 is TGTGCCAGCAGCGAGGGACCCAACACTGAAGCTTTCTTT.

The chain joins TRBV5-1 to TRBJ2-7; D unclear. The V end lost 4 bases, the J end lost 3 bases, and 14 bases lay between the germline ends. This CDR3 spans 14 amino acids. Germline assignment: CDR1 SGHRS and CDR2 YFSETQ. In DNA form, the CDR3 reads TGCGCCAGCAGCCCGCCCCAGGATCTCTACGAGCAGTACTTC. Its protein is CASSPPQDLYEQYF.

The chain combines TRBV7-2 with TRBJ2-1, with D hard to call. Germline loops: CDR1 SGHTA, CDR2 FQGNSA. V was pared by 1 base and J by 8 bases, with 12 bases between. This CDR3 comprises 14 residues. The CDR3 is CASSLDLNAYEQFF. The CDR3 nucleotides are TGTGCCAGCAGCTTAGACCTCAATGCGTATGAGCAGTTCTTC.

CDR3 nucleotide sequence: TGTGCCAGCAGTAGTGGGAGTGAAGCTTTCTTT. Translated, it gives CASSSGSEAFF. The rearrangement uses TRBV5-5 and TRBJ1-1; D is unclear. From germline, CDR1 is SGHKS and CDR2 YYEKEE (reference sequence). V was shortened by 5 bases and J by 7 bases, with 9 bases between the two germline ends. The CDR3 has 11 amino acids.

The chain links TRBV5-1 to TRBJ2-2; D is unclear. V lost 0 bases and J 7 bases, leaving 13 bases between the germline ends. Germline V lookup: CDR1 SGHRS, CDR2 YFSETQ. The CDR3 loop spans 15 amino acids. The CDR3 here is CASSLDRPTGGELFF. The CDR3 region has the DNA TGCGCCAGCAGCTTGGACAGACCTACCGGCGGGGAGCTGTTTTTT.

CDR3 nucleotide sequence: TGTGCCAGCAGAGGCGCCTTGGTGGGAGAGACCCAGTACTTC. The encoded protein is CASRGALVGETQYF. The gene calls are TRBV6-5 and TRBJ2-5; D unclear. The CDR3 has 14 residues. Trimming stripped 6 bases from V and 4 bases from J, with 15 bases between. Germline CDR1 reads MNHEY; CDR2 reads SVGAGI.

The rearrangement uses TRBV6-5 and TRBJ2-7, with D possibly matching TRBD1 (6 bases). The V and J ends lost 4 bases and 4 bases respectively, with 11 bases between them. The CDR3 covers 13 residues. Looked up from germline, CDR1 is MNHEY and CDR2 is SVGAGI. The CDR3 DNA reads TGTGCCAGCAGTTCCCGGACAGTTTACGAGCAGTACTTC. The encoded protein is CASSSRTVYEQYF.

The rearrangement joins TRBV5-1 to TRBJ2-7; 7 bases agree with TRBD2. V shed 4 bases and J 3 bases; nucleotides not matched to a gene: 7. The CDR3 loop spans 14 amino acids. Germline V gene sequence: CDR1 SGHRS, CDR2 YFSETQ. The CDR3: CASSASGVGYEQYF. The DNA for the CDR3 is TGCGCCAGCAGCGCCAGCGGGGTGGGCTACGAGCAGTACTTC.

The chain links TRBV7-9 to TRBJ2-7, with D possibly being TRBD1 (5 bases). The germline V and J ends were trimmed by 0 bases and 2 bases, with 14 bases remaining between them. Germline V lookup: CDR1 SEHNR, CDR2 FQNEAQ (reference sequence). The CDR3 has 16 residues. CDR3 nucleotide sequence: TGTGCCAGCAGCTTAGCTGGGGCAGGTATTACCTACGAGCAGTACTTC. Its translation is CASSLAGAGITYEQYF. The full variable domain, rest sourced from reference TRBV7-9 and TRBJ2-7, is DTGVSQNPRHKITKRGQNVTFRCDPISEHNRLYWYRQTLGQGPEFLTYFQNEAQLEKSRLLSDRFSAERPKGSFSTLEIQRTEQGDSAMYLCASSLAGAGITYEQYFGPGTRLTVT.

The V gene is TRBV9, the J gene TRBJ1-1; D is uncertain. This CDR3 is built from 14 residues. CDR1 SGDLS and CDR2 YYNGEE come from the germline V gene. V shed 1 base and J shed 8 bases, with 15 bases lying between them. Here the CDR3 DNA reads TGTGCCAGCAGCGTACAACCTACGTCGGCCGAAGCTTTCTTT. As protein: CASSVQPTSAEAFF.

The chain joins TRBV7-2 to TRBJ2-5; D might be TRBD2 (6 bases). Trimming took 5 bases from V and 1 from J, leaving 11 bases between them. The CDR3 covers 14 residues. CDR1 SGHTA and CDR2 FQGNSA come from the germline V gene. Here the CDR3 DNA reads TGTGCCAGCAGCCTGGGACTTTCCCAAGAGACCCAGTACTTC. Protein product: CASSLGLSQETQYF. The full variable domain, in which reference TRBV7-2 and TRBJ2-5 provide the parts outside the CDR3, is GAGVSQSPSNKVTEKGKDVELRCDPISGHTALYWYRQSLGQGLEFLIYFQGNSAPDKSGLPSDRFSAERTGGSVSTLTIQRTQQEDSAVYLCASSLGLSQETQYFGPGTRLLVL.

This chain joins TRBV7-2 and TRBJ2-1; no firm D call. V was cut by 1 base and J by 10 bases, with 14 bases left in between. This CDR3 comprises 14 residues. Germline CDR1 is SGHTA and CDR2 is FQGNSA. The CDR3: CASSLVSGEGEQFF. CDR3 nucleotide sequence: TGTGCCAGCAGCTTAGTTTCTGGGGAAGGCGAGCAGTTCTTC.

The chain has TRBV18 and TRBJ1-2; perhaps TRBD1 as D (5 bases). Per the germline V gene, CDR1 is KGHSH and CDR2 is LQKENI. This CDR3 has 15 residues. V lost 2 bases to trimming and J lost 4 bases, with 14 bases between them. The CDR3 region has the DNA TGTGCCAGCTCACCAGAGGGGTCCCCCTTCTATGGCTACACCTTC. Translated, it gives CASSPEGSPFYGYTF. Filled out from reference TRBV18 and TRBJ1-2, the complete variable domain reads NAGVMQNPRHLVRRRGQEARLRCSPMKGHSHVYWYRQLPEEGLKFMVYLQKENIIDESGMPKERFSAEFPKEGPSILRIQQVVRGDSAAYFCASSPEGSPFYGYTFGSGTRLTVV.

The chain combines TRBV9 with TRBJ2-2, with 7 positions matching TRBD1. Germline CDR1 and CDR2: SGDLS and YYNGEE. The CDR3 is 14 residues long. V lost 0 bases and J lost 6; bases outside the gene matches: 2. CDR3 nucleotide sequence: TGTGCCAGCAGCGTAGGGACAGGCCCCGGGGAGCTGTTTTTT. Its translation: CASSVGTGPGELFF.

The chain carries TRBV19 and TRBJ2-1; no definite D call. Deletions cut 5 bases from V and 6 bases from J, with 8 bases between. In germline, CDR1 is LNHDA, CDR2 SQIVND (reference sequence). The CDR3 has 12 amino acids. The CDR3 sequence: CASSSWTNEQFF. The CDR3 DNA is TGTGCCAGTAGTTCGTGGACCAATGAGCAGTTCTTC.

The chain combines TRBV7-2 with TRBJ1-1; D not resolved. Germline CDR1 is SGHTA and CDR2 is FQGNSA. The CDR3 totals 13 residues. V was shortened by 1 base and J by 5 bases, with 8 bases between the two germline ends. CDR3 bases: TGTGCCAGCAGCTTAGTGGAGGGAACTGAAGCTTTCTTT. Amino acid sequence: CASSLVEGTEAFF.

The rearrangement links TRBV4-1 to TRBJ2-1, with D unclear. V shed 1 base and J shed 3 bases, with 10 bases lying between them. The CDR3 is made up of 15 amino acids. The germline V gene has CDR1 MGHRA and CDR2 YSYEKL. The CDR3 DNA is TGCGCCAGCAGCCAAGTTTACGGCTTCTACAATGAGCAGTTCTTC. Translated: CASSQVYGFYNEQFF.